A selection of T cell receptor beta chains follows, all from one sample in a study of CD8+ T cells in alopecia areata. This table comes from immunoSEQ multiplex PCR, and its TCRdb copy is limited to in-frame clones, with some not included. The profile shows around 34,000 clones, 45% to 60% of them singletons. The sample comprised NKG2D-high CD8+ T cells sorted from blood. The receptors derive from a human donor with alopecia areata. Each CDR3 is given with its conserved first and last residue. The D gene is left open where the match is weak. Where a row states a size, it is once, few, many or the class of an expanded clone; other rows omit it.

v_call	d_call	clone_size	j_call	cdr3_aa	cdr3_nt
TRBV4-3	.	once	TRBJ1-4	CASSQDPGSNEKLFF	TGCGCCAGCAGCCAAGATCCGGGGTCTAATGAAAAACTGTTTTTT
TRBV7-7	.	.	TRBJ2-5	CASGAGGYQETQYF	TGTGCTAGCGGCGCAGGGGGGTACCAAGAGACCCAGTACTTC
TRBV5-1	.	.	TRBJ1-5	CASSLTGGNQPQHF	TGCGCCAGCAGCTTAACAGGAGGCAATCAGCCCCAGCATTTT
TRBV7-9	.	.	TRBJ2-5	CASSPEVLGGTQYF	TGTGCCAGCAGCCCGGAGGTTTTGGGAGGGACCCAGTACTTC
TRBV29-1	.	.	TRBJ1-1	CSVDEGMNTEAFF	TGCAGCGTTGATGAGGGAATGAACACTGAAGCTTTCTTT
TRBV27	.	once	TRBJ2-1	CASTSAGTRDEQFF	TGTGCCAGCACCTCGGCGGGGACTCGGGATGAGCAGTTCTTC
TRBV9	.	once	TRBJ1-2	CASSATGGYTF	TGTGCCAGCAGCGCAACAGGGGGCTACACCTTC
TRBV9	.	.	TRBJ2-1	CASSVEDYKYNEQFF	TGTGCCAGCAGCGTAGAGGACTACAAGTACAATGAGCAGTTCTTC
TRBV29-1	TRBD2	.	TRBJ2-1	CSALGLAGYNEQFF	TGCAGCGCCCTCGGACTAGCGGGTTACAATGAGCAGTTCTTC
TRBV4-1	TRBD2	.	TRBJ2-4	CASSPANGGENIQYF	TGCGCCAGCAGCCCAGCGAACGGGGGGGAAAACATTCAGTACTTC
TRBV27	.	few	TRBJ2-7	CASSLYGISYEQYF	TGTGCCAGCAGTTTATATGGCATTTCCTACGAGCAGTACTTC
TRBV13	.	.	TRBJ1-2	CASSLGRGRGKYGYTF	TGTGCCAGCAGCTTAGGGAGGGGAAGGGGGAAATATGGCTACACCTTC
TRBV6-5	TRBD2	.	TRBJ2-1	CASRVAGYSYNEQFF	TGTGCCAGCAGGGTAGCGGGATACTCCTACAATGAGCAGTTCTTC
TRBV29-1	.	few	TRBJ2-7	CSVEGGTKGEQYF	TGCAGCGTTGAAGGGGGGACAAAGGGCGAGCAGTACTTC
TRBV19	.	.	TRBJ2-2	CASSMRQVAGELFF	TGTGCCAGTAGTATGCGACAGGTCGCCGGGGAGCTGTTTTTT
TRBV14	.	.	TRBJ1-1	CASSPDGPRTDLNTEAFF	TGTGCCAGCAGCCCCGACGGGCCCAGGACCGATTTGAACACTGAAGCTTTCTTT
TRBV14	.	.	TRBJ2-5	CASSQVWRREETQYF	TGTGCCAGCAGCCAAGTATGGCGTCGTGAAGAGACCCAGTACTTC
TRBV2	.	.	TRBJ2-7	CASSDGGDYEQYF	TGTGCCAGCAGTGACGGTGGCGACTACGAGCAGTACTTC
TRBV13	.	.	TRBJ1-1	CASSLDGRNTEAFF	TGTGCCAGCAGCTTAGACGGGCGGAACACTGAAGCTTTCTTT
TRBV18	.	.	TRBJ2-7	CASSSISGKERYEQYF	TGTGCCAGCTCATCAATTTCCGGGAAAGAACGCTACGAGCAGTACTTC
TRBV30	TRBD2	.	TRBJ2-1	CAWRPLAGGNNEQFF	TGTGCCTGGAGGCCTCTAGCGGGAGGAAACAATGAGCAGTTCTTC
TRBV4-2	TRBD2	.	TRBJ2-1	CASSQVNLGLADNEQFF	TGTGCCAGCAGCCAAGTGAATCTCGGACTAGCGGACAATGAGCAGTTCTTC
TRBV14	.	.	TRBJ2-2	CASRPSTGNTGELFF	TGTGCCAGCAGACCGTCTACAGGGAACACCGGGGAGCTGTTTTTT
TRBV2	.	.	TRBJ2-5	CASSHVGRAETQYF	TGTGCCAGCTCCCACGTGGGGCGAGCGGAGACCCAGTACTTC
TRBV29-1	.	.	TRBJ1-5	CSVVGGYGQPQHF	TGCAGCGTTGTAGGCGGATACGGTCAGCCCCAGCATTTT
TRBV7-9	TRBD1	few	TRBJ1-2	CASSKQGTNYGYTF	TGTGCCAGCAGTAAACAGGGGACTAACTATGGCTACACCTTC
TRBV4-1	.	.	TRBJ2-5	CASSQVYSGETQYF	TGCGCCAGCAGCCAAGTGTACAGCGGGGAGACCCAGTACTTC
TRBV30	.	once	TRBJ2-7	CAWRVGYEQYF	TGTGCCTGGAGAGTGGGCTACGAGCAGTACTTC
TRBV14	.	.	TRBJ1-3	CASSQPGRWGNTIYF	TGTGCCAGCAGCCAGCCGGGACGTTGGGGAAACACCATATATTTT
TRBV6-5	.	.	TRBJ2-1	CASNADNEQFF	TGTGCCAGCAATGCGGACAATGAGCAGTTCTTC
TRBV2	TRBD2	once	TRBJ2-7	CASSATSGSYEQYF	TGTGCCAGCAGTGCGACTAGCGGGAGCTACGAGCAGTACTTC
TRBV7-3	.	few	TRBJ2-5	CASSLKDRETQYF	TGTGCCAGCAGCTTAAAGGACAGAGAGACCCAGTACTTC
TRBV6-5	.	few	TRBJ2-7	CASSSSLGYEQYF	TGTGCCAGCAGTTCGTCCCTAGGGTACGAGCAGTACTTC
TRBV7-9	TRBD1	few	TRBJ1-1	CASSSTGDQIEAFF	TGTGCCAGCAGTTCAACAGGGGACCAAATTGAAGCTTTCTTT
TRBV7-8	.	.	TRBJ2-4	CASSLPDGDIQYF	TGTGCCAGCAGCCTCCCGGACGGGGACATTCAGTACTTC
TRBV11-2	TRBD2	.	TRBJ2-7	CASSFPAGADEQYF	TGTGCCAGCAGCTTCCCGGCGGGAGCGGACGAGCAGTACTTC
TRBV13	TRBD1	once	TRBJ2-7	CASSPGQGAYEQYF	TGTGCCAGCAGCCCTGGACAGGGGGCCTACGAGCAGTACTTC
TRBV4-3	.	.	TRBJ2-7	CASYEGRSSYEQYF	TGCGCCAGCTATGAGGGCAGGAGCTCCTACGAGCAGTACTTC
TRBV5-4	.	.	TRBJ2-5	CASSLVGSGETQYF	TGTGCCAGCAGCTTGGTCGGTAGCGGAGAGACCCAGTACTTC
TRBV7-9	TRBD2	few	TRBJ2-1	CASSPKRLAGGPGEQFF	TGTGCCAGCAGCCCCAAGAGACTAGCGGGGGGGCCGGGTGAGCAGTTCTTC
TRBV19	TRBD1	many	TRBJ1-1	CATRTGTDNTEAFF	TGTGCCACACGAACCGGGACAGATAACACTGAAGCTTTCTTT
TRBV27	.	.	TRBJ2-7	CASSPTGDPFYEQYF	TGTGCCAGCAGCCCTACTGGAGACCCCTTCTACGAGCAGTACTTC
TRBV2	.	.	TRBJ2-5	CASRETNGGPRETQYF	TGTGCCAGCAGGGAGACCAACGGGGGGCCCAGGGAGACCCAGTACTTC
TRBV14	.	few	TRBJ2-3	CASSEGTGSRSTQYF	TGTGCCAGCAGCGAGGGAACCGGGTCGCGCTCTACGCAGTATTTT
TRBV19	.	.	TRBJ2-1	CASSRTSGQFF	TGTGCCAGTAGCCGGACCTCCGGGCAGTTCTTC
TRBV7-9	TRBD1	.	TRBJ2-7	CASSPRTGTYEQYF	TGTGCCAGCAGCCCCCGGACAGGGACCTACGAGCAGTACTTC
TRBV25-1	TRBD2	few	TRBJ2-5	CATGREGAETQYF	TGTGCCACCGGGAGGGAGGGAGCTGAGACCCAGTACTTC
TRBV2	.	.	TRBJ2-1	CAGGEAGSYNEQFF	TGTGCCGGGGGTGAGGCAGGGTCCTACAATGAGCAGTTCTTC
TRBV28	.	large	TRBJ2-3	CASSPRLGVLSTDTQYF	TGTGCCAGCAGCCCACGACTAGGAGTATTGAGCACAGATACGCAGTATTTT
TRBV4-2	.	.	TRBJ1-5	CASSQELWGSNQPQHF	TGTGCCAGCAGCCAAGAGCTGTGGGGGAGCAATCAGCCCCAGCATTTT
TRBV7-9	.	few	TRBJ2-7	CASSPPADEQYF	TGTGCCAGCAGCCCCCCAGCGGACGAGCAGTACTTC